This section outlines one T cell receptor beta chain sequence together with its context. What antigen it recognizes has not been identified. No quality values exist for individual bases; no much larger clone is one base distant. The trial excluded patients who had a history of autoimmune disease or who were on systemic immunosuppression. Peripheral blood for TCR sequencing was drawn from every dose cohort at baseline, at cycle 4 day 1 and at cycle 7 day 1. Samples came from an open-label, multicenter, first-in-human phase I dose-escalation trial of ivuxolimab. Adults with locally advanced or metastatic melanoma, renal cell, hepatocellular, or head and neck squamous cell carcinoma were enrolled in the trial. Before TCR sequencing, CD4+ T cells and CD8+ T cells from peripheral blood were sorted into separate populations. Genomic DNA was extracted from sorted cells for sequencing of the TCRbeta CDR3 region. The immunoSEQ Assay was used for sequencing of TCRbeta CDR3 regions. The source is immuneACCESS, and TCRdb retained only in-frame sequences with V and J called. Part of the clones is not carried over; for the studies checked, unresolved V genes explain less than half of this, and the remainder is unexplained. This sample has over 90,000 clones in its table, and just over 85% of those were observed once. About 1.9% of the sample goes to the ten largest clones.

These data originate in a study of OX40 agonist ivuxolimab in advanced cancers. Turning to the overall study: Ivuxolimab, which targeted the costimulatory receptor OX40 (CD134), was an agonistic, fully human IgG2 monoclonal antibody. Intravenous ivuxolimab was administered to patients every 2 weeks at six dose levels: 0.01, 0.1, 0.3, 1.5, 3 and 10 mg/kg. A male proportion of roughly 85% and a mean age of approximately 55 years, ranging from 23 to 79, were recorded for the dose-escalation cohort. Peripheral TCRbeta sequencing was intended to test whether TCR sequence diversity was altered and clonal T-cell expansion was caused by ivuxolimab. The paper covers the monotherapy dose-escalation part of the phase I ivuxolimab trial, which included N of about 51 patients. Patients were allowed to have had prior anti-PD-1, anti-PD-L1 or anti-CTLA-4 therapy, and around 41% of the dose-escalation patients had previously received checkpoint inhibitors. Of the roughly 50 dose-escalation patients, hepatocellular carcinoma was present in some 19, melanoma in about 15, renal cell carcinoma in 9 and head and neck cancer in 9. Partial responses occurred in three dose-escalation patients, of whom one had hepatocellular carcinoma and two had cutaneous melanoma.

General study outcomes and caveats: Which antigens the clonally expanded peripheral T cells were specific for was not determined. Clonal expansion of both CD4+ and CD8+ blood T cells was observed from baseline to week 6 at doses 0.1 to 3.0 mg/kg. In the 0.1-3.0 mg/kg groups, partial responders were among the patients with the lowest normalized peripheral clonal expansion, particularly in CD8+ T cells. Low levels of normalized T-cell clonal expansion were also shown by some nonresponding patients. After ivuxolimab, CD8+ T cells had more expanded clones than CD4+ T cells on average.

Reading the germline V gene (reference sequence) gives CDR1 MNHNY and CDR2 SVGAGI. The CDR3 sequence holds 13 residues, the cysteine and phenylalanine included. The kept DNA is CDR3 alone, 39 bases in frame from the first base. V and J are truncated by 5 bases and 6 bases respectively, leaving an intervening sequence of 13 bases. This sequence originates from an adult with an advanced solid tumor such as melanoma, head and neck, liver or kidney cancer. Recombination linked TRBV6-6 to TRBJ2-5; the D call could be TRBD1 or TRBD2, with each sharing 5 bases. Material: CD4+ or CD8+ T cells sorted from blood, obtained in a trial of the OX40 agonist ivuxolimab. The CDR3 region reads CASSPFGTKTQYF. The DNA sequence is TGTGCCAGCAGTCCTTTCGGGACGAAGACCCAGTACTTC.